This T cell receptor (beta chain) was obtained from a study of T cells in Graves' hyperthyroidism and ophthalmopathy. Study-level points and caveats: A model of 13 V-J features distinguished ophthalmopathy from stable hyperthyroidism.

Concerning this clonotype: The antigen remains unidentified.

RNA transcripts yielded amplified TCR beta CDR3 regions. RT-PCR in the first round (using the HTBI primer set) targeted the TCR CDR3. TCRdb called the multiplex PCR reads again in MiXCR, with one record for every CDR3 protein. The sample includes approximately 400,000 distinct CDR3 sequences, about 15% of them seen just once. The V and J ends lost 1 base and 2 bases respectively, with 13 bases between them. CDR1 LGHNA and CDR2 YNFKEQ come from the germline V gene. This CDR3 spans 16 amino acids. The sample taken for sequencing was blood. This clonotype was sampled from a woman between 55 and 75 years old with Graves' hyperthyroidism. The V gene is TRBV4-2, the J gene TRBJ2-3; no definite D call. As DNA, the CDR3 is TGTGCCAGCAGCCAAGCTGGCTCTGTGAACACAGATACGCAGTATTTT. It is translated as CASSQAGSVNTDTQYF.